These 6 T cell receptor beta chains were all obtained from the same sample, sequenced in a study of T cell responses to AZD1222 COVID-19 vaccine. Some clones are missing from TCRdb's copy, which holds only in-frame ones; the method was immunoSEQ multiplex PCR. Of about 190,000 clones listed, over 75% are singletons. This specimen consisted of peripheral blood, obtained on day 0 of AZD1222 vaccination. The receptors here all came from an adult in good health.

This chain's CDR3 is CASTGLDYGYTF. The CDR3 nucleotides read TGTGCCAGCACGGGATTAGACTATGGCTACACCTTC. J is TRBJ1-2 and V is TRBV6-5; D is unresolved. V was pared by 7 bases and J by 3 bases, with 9 bases between. Per germline, CDR1 MNHEY and CDR2 SVGAGI. The CDR3 consists of 12 residues.

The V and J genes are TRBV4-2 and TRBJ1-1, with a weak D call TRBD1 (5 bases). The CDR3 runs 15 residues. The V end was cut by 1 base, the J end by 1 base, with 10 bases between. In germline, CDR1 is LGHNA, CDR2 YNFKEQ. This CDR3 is CASSQGGRGNTEAFF. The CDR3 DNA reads TGTGCCAGCAGCCAAGGGGGGAGGGGGAACACTGAAGCTTTCTTT.

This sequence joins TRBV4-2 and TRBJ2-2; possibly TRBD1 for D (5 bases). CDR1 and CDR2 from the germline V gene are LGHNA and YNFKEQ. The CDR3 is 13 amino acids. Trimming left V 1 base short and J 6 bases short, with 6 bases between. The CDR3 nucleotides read TGTGCCAGCAGCCAAGTAGGGGCCGGGGAGCTGTTTTTT. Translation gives CASSQVGAGELFF.

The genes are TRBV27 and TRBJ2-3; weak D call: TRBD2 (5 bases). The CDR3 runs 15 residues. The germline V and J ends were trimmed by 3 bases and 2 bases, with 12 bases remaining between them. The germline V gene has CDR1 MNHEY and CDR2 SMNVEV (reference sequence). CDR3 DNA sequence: TGTGCCAGCAGTTTCCAGCGGACTTCCACAGATACGCAGTATTTT. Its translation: CASSFQRTSTDTQYF.

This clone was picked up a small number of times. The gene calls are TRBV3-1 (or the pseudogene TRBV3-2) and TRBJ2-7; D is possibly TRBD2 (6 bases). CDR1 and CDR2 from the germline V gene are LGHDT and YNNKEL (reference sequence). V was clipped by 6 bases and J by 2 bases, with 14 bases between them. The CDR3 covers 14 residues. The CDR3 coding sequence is TGTGCCAGCAGGACCACTAGCAGACCCTACGAGCAGTACTTC. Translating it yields CASRTTSRPYEQYF.

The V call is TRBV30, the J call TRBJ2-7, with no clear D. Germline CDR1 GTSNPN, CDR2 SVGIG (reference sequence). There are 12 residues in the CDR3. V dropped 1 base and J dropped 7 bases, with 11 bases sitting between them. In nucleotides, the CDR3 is TGTGCCTGGAGTGGGGCCTCCCATGAGCAGTACTTC. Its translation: CAWSGASHEQYF.